This is a list of T cell receptor beta chains from one sample in a study of beta chain features in type 1 diabetes. The repertoire was sequenced with immunoSEQ multiplex PCR; TCRdb's copy has only in-frame clones and lacks some. Of under 450,000 clones in the sample, around 13% were seen once. The material sequenced was naive CD4+ T cells from blood. The receptors were gathered from a man aged 25-45 years in good health. Each CDR3 is given with its conserved first and last residue. Fields, in order: D gene, J gene, V gene, clone size, CDR3 DNA, CDR3 protein. A D gene is named only where the DNA matches it firmly. Expanded clones get a size class; other rows say once, few or many, or leave the size out.

>.|TRBJ1-2|TRBV10-3|few
TGTGCCACAACACAGGCGTTCTACTATGGCTACACCTTC
CATTQAFYYGYTF
>.|TRBJ2-1|TRBV19|.
TGTGCCAGTAGTATAGCCGGAGCTAGATACAATGAGCAGTTCTTC
CASSIAGARYNEQFF
>.|TRBJ2-3|TRBV5-1|.
TGCGCCAGCAGCCCTTGGGTTGGCACAGATACGCAGTATTTT
CASSPWVGTDTQYF
>.|TRBJ1-1|TRBV20-1|few
TGCAGAGGGGTGGAGTTCACTGAAGCTTTCTTT
CRGVEFTEAFF
>.|TRBJ2-3|TRBV6-1|.
TGTGCCAGCAGTCTGGTGCGGGGCACAGATACGCAGTATTTT
CASSLVRGTDTQYF
>.|TRBJ1-3|TRBV30|.
TGTGCCTGGAGCCTAGGAGGGGGTCATGGAAACACCATATATTTT
CAWSLGGGHGNTIYF
>.|TRBJ2-5|TRBV5-1|few
TGCGCCAGCAGTTCCGGAGGGGAGCCGGAGACCCAGTACTTC
CASSSGGEPETQYF
>.|TRBJ2-1|TRBV29-1|many
TGCAGCGTTTGGGTCGCGGAACCTGAGCAGTTCTTC
CSVWVAEPEQFF
>.|TRBJ2-3|TRBV7-2|few
TGTGCCAGCAGCCAAAACACAGATACGCAGTATTTT
CASSQNTDTQYF
>TRBD1|TRBJ1-1|TRBV25-1|few
TGTGCCAGCATAAAGGGGGCGGAAAACACTGAAGCTTTCTTT
CASIKGAENTEAFF
>TRBD1|TRBJ2-5|TRBV30|few
TGTGCCTGGGAGGGACAGGGAATGTTCGAAGAGACCCAGTACTTC
CAWEGQGMFEETQYF
>TRBD1|TRBJ1-2|TRBV25-1|few
TGTGCCAGCCGCCAGACAGGGCGGACCTATGGCTACACCTTC
CASRQTGRTYGYTF
>.|TRBJ1-5|TRBV6-5|.
TGTGCCAGCAGTTACTCACAATTCGGCAATCAGCCCCAGCATTTT
CASSYSQFGNQPQHF
>.|TRBJ2-7|TRBV7-2|many
TGTGCCAGCAGCTTAGCGCGCGAGCAGTACTTC
CASSLAREQYF
>.|TRBJ2-1|TRBV30|.
TGTGCCTGGACGGTCACGGGAGCGCTGTACAATGAGCAGTTCTTC
CAWTVTGALYNEQFF
>.|TRBJ2-5|TRBV5-1|few
TGCGCCAGCAGCTCCTTAGCGGAAGAGACCCAGTACTTC
CASSSLAEETQYF
>TRBD1|TRBJ2-5|TRBV23-1|.
TGCGCCAGCAGTCACCCAGCCAATCCCACAGGGGAAGAGACCCAGTACTTC
CASSHPANPTGEETQYF
>.|TRBJ2-1|TRBV11-3|.
TGTGCCAGCAGCTCAAGCTCCTACAATGAGCAGTTCTTC
CASSSSSYNEQFF
>.|TRBJ2-5|TRBV18|.
TGTGCCAGCTCACCCTCACAGACATTTCAAGAGACCCAGTACTTC
CASSPSQTFQETQYF
>.|TRBJ1-2|TRBV7-9|few
TGTGCCAGCAGCTTAGGAGACTACACCTTC
CASSLGDYTF
>TRBD2|TRBJ2-1|TRBV29-1|.
TGCAGCGTTGGATCTAGCGGATACAATGAGCAGTTCTTC
CSVGSSGYNEQFF
>TRBD2|TRBJ2-3|TRBV7-2|.
TGTGCCAGCAGCTCCGGCAGGACTAGCGGGAGTAATTGGGCAGATACGCAGTATTTT
CASSSGRTSGSNWADTQYF
>.|TRBJ2-4|TRBV10-3|.
TGTGCCATCAGTGAGCAGCAGGGTGCCAAAAACATTCAGTACTTC
CAISEQQGAKNIQYF
>.|TRBJ2-7|TRBV6-1|.
TGTGCCAGCGGACAGACAGGTGCACCCTACGAGCAGTACTTC
CASGQTGAPYEQYF
>TRBD1|TRBJ1-5|TRBV18|.
TGTGCCAGCTCACCCATGACAGGGGATCGTCAGCCCCAGCATTTT
CASSPMTGDRQPQHF
>.|TRBJ2-1|TRBV7-9|.
TGTGCCAGCACCTCGCGGCCCTCCTTCGGGACAAACTACAATGAGCAGTTCTTC
CASTSRPSFGTNYNEQFF
>.|TRBJ2-1|TRBV2|few
TGTGCCAGCAGTTCCTACAGGGGAGGGGAGCAGTTCTTC
CASSSYRGGEQFF
>.|TRBJ2-1|TRBV18|.
TGTGCCAGCTCACCACCGTTAGCGGAAAACAATGAGCAGTTCTTC
CASSPPLAENNEQFF
>.|TRBJ2-7|TRBV7-9|few
TGTGCCAGCAGCTTAGAGCTCGGGGGGCTCTACGAGCAGTACTTC
CASSLELGGLYEQYF
>.|TRBJ2-7|TRBV11-2|few
TGTGCCAGCCTTTACGAGCAGTACTTC
CASLYEQYF
>.|TRBJ1-1|TRBV18|.
TGTGCCAGCTCACTGGGTGGATGGAAAGTGAACACTGAAGCTTTCTTT
CASSLGGWKVNTEAFF
>.|TRBJ2-1|TRBV30|.
TGTGCCTGGAGTGTACTTCTAGGGGCCGAGCAGTTCTTC
CAWSVLLGAEQFF
>.|TRBJ2-7|TRBV5-1|few
TGCGCCAGCAGCTTAGAGGGGTACGAGCAGTACTTC
CASSLEGYEQYF
>.|TRBJ1-2|TRBV6-5|.
TGTGCCAGCAGTTACTACTTCGACGGAACGAATGGCTACACCTTC
CASSYYFDGTNGYTF